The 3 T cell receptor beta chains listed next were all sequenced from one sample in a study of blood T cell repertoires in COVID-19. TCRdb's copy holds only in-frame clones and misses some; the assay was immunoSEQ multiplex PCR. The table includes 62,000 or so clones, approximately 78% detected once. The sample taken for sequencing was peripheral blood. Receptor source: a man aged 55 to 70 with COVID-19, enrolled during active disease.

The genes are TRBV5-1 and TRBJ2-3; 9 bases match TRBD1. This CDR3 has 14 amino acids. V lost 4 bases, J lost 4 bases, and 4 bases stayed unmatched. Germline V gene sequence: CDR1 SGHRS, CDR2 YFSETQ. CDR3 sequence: CASSLRQGADTQYF. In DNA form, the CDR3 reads TGCGCCAGCAGCCTAAGACAGGGGGCAGATACGCAGTATTTT.

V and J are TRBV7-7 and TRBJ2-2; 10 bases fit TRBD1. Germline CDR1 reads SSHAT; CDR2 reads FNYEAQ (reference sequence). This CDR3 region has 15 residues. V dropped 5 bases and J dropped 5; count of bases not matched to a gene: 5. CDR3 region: CASSPGQGGTGELFF. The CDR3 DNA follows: TGTGCCAGCAGCCCCGGACAGGGGGGGACCGGGGAGCTGTTTTTT.

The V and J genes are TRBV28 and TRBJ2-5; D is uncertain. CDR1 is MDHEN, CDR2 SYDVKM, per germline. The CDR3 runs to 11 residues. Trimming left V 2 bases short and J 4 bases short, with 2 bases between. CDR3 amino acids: CASSLRETQYF. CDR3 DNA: TGTGCCAGCAGTTTACGAGAGACCCAGTACTTC.